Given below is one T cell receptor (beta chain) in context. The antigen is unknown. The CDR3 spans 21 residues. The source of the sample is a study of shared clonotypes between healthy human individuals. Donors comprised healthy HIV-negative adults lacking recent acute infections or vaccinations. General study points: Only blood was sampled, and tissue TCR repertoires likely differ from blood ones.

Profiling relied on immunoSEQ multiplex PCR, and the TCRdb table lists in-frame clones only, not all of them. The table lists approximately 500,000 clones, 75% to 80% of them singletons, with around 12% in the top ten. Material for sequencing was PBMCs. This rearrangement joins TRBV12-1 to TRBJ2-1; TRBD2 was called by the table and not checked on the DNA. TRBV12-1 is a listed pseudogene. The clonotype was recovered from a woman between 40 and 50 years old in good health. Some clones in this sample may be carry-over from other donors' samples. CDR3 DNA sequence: TGTGCCAGCAGCGCCTCGGGAGGCCTAGCGGGAGGGCCATGGCCCTACAATGAGCAGTTCTTC. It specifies CASSASGGLAGGPWPYNEQFF.